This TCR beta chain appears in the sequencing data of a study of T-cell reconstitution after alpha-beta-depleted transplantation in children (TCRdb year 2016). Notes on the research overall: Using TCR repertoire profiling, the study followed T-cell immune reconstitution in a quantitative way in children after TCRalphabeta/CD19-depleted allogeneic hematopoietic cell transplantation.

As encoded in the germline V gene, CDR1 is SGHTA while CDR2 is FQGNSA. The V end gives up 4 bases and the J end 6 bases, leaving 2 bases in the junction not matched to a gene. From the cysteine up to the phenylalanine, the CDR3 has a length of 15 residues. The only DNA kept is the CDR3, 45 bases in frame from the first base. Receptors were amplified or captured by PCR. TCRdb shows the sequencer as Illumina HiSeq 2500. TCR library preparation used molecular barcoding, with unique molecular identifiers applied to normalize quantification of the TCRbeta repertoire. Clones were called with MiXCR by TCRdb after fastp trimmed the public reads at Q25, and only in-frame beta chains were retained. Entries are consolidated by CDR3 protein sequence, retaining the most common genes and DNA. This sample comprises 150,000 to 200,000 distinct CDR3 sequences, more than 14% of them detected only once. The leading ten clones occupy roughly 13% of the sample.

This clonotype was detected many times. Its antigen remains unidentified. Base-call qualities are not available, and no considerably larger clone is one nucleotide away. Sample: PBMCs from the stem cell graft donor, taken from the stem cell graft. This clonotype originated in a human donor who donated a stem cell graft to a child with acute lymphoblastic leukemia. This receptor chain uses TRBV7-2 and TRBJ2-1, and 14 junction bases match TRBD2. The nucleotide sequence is TGTGCCAGCAGCTCGGGACTAGCGGGAGTCAATGAGCAGTTCTTC. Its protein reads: CASSSGLAGVNEQFF.